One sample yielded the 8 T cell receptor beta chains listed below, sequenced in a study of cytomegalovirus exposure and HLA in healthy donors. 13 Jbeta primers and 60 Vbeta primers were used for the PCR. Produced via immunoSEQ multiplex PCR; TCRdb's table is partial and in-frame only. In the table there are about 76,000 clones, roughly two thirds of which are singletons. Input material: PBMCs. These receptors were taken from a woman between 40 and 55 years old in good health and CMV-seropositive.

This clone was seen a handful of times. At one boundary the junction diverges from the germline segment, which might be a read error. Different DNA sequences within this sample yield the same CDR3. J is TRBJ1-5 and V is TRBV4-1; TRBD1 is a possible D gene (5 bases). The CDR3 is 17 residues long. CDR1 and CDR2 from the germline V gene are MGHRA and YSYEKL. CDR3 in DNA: TGCGCCATCAGCCGCGGGATTGACGGGGGTAGCGATCAGCCCCAGCATTTT. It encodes CAISRGIDGGSDQPQHF.

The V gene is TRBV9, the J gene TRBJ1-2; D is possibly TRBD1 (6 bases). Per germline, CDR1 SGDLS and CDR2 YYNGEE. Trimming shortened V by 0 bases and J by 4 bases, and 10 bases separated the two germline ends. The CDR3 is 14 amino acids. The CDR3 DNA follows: TGTGCCAGCAGCGTAGGAGACAGGAGCTATGGCTACACCTTC. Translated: CASSVGDRSYGYTF.

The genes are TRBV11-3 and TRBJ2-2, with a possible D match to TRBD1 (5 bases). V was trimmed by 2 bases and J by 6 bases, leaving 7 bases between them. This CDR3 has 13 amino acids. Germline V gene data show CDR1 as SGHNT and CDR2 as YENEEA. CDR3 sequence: CASSLRGAGELFF. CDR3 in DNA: TGTGCCAGCAGCTTAAGGGGCGCCGGGGAGCTGTTTTTT.

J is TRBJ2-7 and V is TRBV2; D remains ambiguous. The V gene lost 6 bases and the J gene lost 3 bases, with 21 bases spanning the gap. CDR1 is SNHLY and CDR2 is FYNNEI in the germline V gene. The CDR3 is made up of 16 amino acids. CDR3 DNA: TGTGCCAGCAGCGCCTCCTTGGGCGCCGAGTTCTACGAGCAGTACTTC. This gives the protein CASSASLGAEFYEQYF.

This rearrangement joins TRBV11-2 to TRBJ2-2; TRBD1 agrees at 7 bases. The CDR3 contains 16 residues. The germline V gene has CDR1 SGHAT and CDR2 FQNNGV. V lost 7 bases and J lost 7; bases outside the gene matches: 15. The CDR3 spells CASNPSPQGYGGELFF. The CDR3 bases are TGTGCCAGCAACCCCAGCCCACAGGGGTACGGCGGGGAGCTGTTTTTT.

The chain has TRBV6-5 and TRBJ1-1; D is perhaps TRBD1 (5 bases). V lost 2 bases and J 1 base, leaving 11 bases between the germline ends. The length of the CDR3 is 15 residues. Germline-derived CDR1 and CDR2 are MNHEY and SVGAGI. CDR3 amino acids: CASSYGDRQNTEAFF. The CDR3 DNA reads TGTGCCAGCAGTTACGGCGACAGACAGAACACTGAAGCTTTCTTT.

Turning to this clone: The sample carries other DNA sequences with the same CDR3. The CDR3 reads CASSFSGNTEAFF. CDR3 bases: TGCGCCAGCAGCTTCTCGGGGAACACTGAAGCTTTCTTT. V usage is TRBV5-1 and J usage is TRBJ1-1; D gene unclear. The CDR3 extends over 13 amino acids. In germline, CDR1 is SGHRS, CDR2 YFSETQ. Trimming removed 2 bases from V and 1 base from J, with 6 bases in between. Full variable domain (rest looked up from reference TRBV5-1 and TRBJ1-1): KAGVTQTPRYLIKTRGQQVTLSCSPISGHRSVSWYQQTPGQGLQFLFEYFSETQRNKGNFPGRFSGRQFSNSRSEMNVSTLELGDSALYLCASSFSGNTEAFFGQGTRLTVV.

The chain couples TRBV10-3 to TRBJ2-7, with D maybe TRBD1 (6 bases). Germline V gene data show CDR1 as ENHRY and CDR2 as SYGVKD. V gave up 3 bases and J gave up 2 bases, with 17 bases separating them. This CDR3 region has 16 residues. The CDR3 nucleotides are TGTGCCATCAGTGACCCCTCAGGGGCGGGCACCTACGAGCAGTACTTC. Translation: CAISDPSGAGTYEQYF.